This entry concerns a single TCR beta chain. Its target is not known. The sample is drawn from a study of Ad26.COV2.S vaccination and SARS-CoV-2 variants. At the level of the study: Once, or twice with 56 days between doses, Ad26.COV2.S was given intramuscularly.

Assay used: immunoSEQ multiplex PCR; TCRdb lists only in-frame clones, some missing. Among hundreds of thousands of clones listed, over 75% were seen once. Whole-study findings and limits: Non-spike TCR breadth was similar in vaccine and placebo recipients. The study found higher spike-specific TCR breadth in vaccine than placebo recipients.

Germline V lookup: CDR1 LGHDT, CDR2 YNNKEL (reference sequence). This CDR3 has 14 amino acids. The J segment lost 3 bases and the V segment lost 6 bases, leaving 5 bases of the junction unmatched. The treatment is: roughly 20 received Ad26.COV2.S at low or high dose, single or two shots; about 5 received placebo; per-sample allocation not given. Day 63 after the first vaccine or placebo injection was the time point for sampling. In Boston, the donor was an adult between 18-55 years of age. The TCR originated in a person between 18 and 59 years old who received the Ad26.COV2.S COVID-19 vaccine or a placebo. Sequenced here: peripheral blood, sampled in a trial of Ad26.COV2.S vaccine versus placebo. The chain has TRBV3-1 (or the pseudogene TRBV3-2) and TRBJ2-3; 8 bases align to TRBD2. The CDR3 reads CASSRGLETDTQYF. In DNA, the CDR3 is TGTGCCAGCAGTAGGGGACTAGAGACAGATACGCAGTATTTT.